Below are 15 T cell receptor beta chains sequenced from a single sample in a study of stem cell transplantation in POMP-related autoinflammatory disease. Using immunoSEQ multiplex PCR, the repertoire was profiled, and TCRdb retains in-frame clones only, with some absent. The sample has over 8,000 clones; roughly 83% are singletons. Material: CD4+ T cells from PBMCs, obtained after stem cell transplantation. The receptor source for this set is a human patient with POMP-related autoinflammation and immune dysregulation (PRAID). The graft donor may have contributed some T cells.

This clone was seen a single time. The CDR3 sequence is CSVNLRQAGELFF. Here the CDR3 DNA reads TGCAGCGTTAACCTTCGACAGGCCGGGGAGCTGTTTTTT. The chain joins TRBV29-1 to TRBJ2-2, with D tentatively TRBD1 (6 bases). Trimming cost V 5 bases and J 6 bases, with 13 bases left between them. Germline assignment: CDR1 SQVTM and CDR2 ANQGSEA. This CDR3 comprises 13 residues.

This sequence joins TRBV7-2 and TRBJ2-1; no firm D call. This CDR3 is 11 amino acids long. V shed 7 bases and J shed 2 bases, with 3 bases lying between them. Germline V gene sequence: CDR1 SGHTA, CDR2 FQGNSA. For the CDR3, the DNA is TGTGCCAGCACCACCTACAATGAGCAGTTCTTC. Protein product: CASTTYNEQFF.

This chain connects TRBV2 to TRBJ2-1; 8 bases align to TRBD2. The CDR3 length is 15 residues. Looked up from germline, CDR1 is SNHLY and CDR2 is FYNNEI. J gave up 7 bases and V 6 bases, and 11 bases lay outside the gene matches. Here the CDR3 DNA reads TGTGCCAGCAGCCCCCGGCTAGCGGGTCAAAATGAGCAGTTCTTC. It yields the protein CASSPRLAGQNEQFF.

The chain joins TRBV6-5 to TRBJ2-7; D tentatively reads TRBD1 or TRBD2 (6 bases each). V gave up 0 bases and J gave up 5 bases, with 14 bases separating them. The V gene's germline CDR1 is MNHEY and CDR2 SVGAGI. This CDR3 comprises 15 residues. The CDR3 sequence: CASSYSTAGGHEQYF. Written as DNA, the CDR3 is TGTGCCAGCAGTTACTCGACGGCCGGGGGCCACGAGCAGTACTTC.

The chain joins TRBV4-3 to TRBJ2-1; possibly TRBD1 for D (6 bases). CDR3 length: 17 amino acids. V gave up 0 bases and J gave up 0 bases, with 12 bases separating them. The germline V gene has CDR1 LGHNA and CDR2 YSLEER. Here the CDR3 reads CASSQEMGALSYNEQFF. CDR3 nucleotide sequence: TGCGCCAGCAGCCAAGAAATGGGGGCCCTCTCCTACAATGAGCAGTTCTTC.

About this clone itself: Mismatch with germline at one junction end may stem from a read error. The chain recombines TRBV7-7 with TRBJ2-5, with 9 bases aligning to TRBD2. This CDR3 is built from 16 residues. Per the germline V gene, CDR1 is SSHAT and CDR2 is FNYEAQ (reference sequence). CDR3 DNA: TGTGCTAGCAGCTTGAGTCCGGGACTAGCTGGAGAGACCCAGTACTTC. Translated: CASSLSPGLAGETQYF.

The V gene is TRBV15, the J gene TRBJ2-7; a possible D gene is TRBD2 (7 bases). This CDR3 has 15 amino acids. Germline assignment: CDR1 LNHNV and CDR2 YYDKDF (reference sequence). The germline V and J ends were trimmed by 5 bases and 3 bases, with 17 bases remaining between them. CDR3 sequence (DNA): TGTGCCACCAGCCCTAGAGGGGGGGTGGGCTACGAGCAGTACTTC. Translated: CATSPRGGVGYEQYF.

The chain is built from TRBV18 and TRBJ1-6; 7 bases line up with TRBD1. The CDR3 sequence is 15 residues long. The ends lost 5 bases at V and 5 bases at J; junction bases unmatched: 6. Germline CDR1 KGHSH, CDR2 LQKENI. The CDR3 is CASSSTGLNNSPLHF. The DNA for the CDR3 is TGTGCCAGCTCATCGACAGGGCTTAATAATTCACCCCTCCACTTT.

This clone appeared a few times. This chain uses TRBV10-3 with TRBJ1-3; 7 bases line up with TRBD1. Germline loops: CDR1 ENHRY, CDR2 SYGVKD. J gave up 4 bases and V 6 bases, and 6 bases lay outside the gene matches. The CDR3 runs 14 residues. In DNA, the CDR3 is TGTGCCATCAGGAAGACAGGGTCGGGAAACACCATATATTTT. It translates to CAIRKTGSGNTIYF.

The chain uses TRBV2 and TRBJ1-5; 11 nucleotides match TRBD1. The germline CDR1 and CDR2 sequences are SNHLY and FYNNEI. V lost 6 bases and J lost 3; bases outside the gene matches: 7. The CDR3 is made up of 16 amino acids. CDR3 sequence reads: CASSPRTGGTNQPQHF. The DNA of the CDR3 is TGTGCCAGCAGCCCCCGGACAGGGGGCACCAATCAGCCCCAGCATTTT.

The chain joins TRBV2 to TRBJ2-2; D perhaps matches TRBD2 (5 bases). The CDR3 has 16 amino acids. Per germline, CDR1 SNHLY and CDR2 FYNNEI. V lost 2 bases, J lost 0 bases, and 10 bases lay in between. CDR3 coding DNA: TGTGCCAGCAGTGAAATATCTAGCACGAACACCGGGGAGCTGTTTTTT. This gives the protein CASSEISSTNTGELFF.

The DNA of the CDR3 is TGTGCCAGCAGCAGTAGGGACTTCACGATAGCTTTCTTT. It codes for CASSSRDFTIAFF. This chain connects TRBV7-9 to TRBJ1-1; D is perhaps TRBD1 (5 bases). Germline V CDR1 and CDR2: SEHNR, FQNEAQ (reference sequence). Trimming pared 5 bases from V and 10 bases from J, leaving 17 bases between. This CDR3 region has 13 residues.

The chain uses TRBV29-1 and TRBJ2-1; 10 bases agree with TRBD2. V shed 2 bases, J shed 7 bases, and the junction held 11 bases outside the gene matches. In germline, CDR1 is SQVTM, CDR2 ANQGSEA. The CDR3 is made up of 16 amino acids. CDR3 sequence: CSVESRASGRLNEQFF. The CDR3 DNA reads TGCAGCGTTGAATCAAGGGCTAGCGGGAGACTAAATGAGCAGTTCTTC.

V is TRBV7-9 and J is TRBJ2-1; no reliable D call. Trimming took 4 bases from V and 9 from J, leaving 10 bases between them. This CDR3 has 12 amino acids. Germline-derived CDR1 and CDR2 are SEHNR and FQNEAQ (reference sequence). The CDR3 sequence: CASSSTVREQFF. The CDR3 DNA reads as TGTGCCAGCAGCTCTACGGTCCGTGAGCAGTTCTTC. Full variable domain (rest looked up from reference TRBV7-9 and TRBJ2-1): DTGVSQNPRHKITKRGQNVTFRCDPISEHNRLYWYRQTLGQGPEFLTYFQNEAQLEKSRLLSDRFSAERPKGSFSTLEIQRTEQGDSAMYLCASSSTVREQFFGPGTRLTVL.

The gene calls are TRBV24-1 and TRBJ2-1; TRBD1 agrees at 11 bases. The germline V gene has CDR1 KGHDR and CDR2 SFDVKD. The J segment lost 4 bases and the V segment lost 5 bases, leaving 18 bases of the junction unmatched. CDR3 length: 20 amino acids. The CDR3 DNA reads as TGTGCCACCAGTGTCAGCTTTCGAGGACAGGGGGCCGCCGCGTACAATGAGCAGTTCTTC. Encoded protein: CATSVSFRGQGAAAYNEQFF.